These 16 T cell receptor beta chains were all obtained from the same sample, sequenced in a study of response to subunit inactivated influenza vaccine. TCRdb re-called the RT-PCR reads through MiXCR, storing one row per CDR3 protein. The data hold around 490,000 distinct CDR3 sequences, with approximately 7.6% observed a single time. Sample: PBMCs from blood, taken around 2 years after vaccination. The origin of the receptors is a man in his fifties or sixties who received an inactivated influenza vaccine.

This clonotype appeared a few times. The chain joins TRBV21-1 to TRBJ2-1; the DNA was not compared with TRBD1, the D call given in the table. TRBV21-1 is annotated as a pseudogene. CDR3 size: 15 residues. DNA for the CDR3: TGTGCCAGCAGGGGGTTTAGGGCGGCCGACAATGAGCAGTTCTTC. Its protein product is CASRGFRAADNEQFF.

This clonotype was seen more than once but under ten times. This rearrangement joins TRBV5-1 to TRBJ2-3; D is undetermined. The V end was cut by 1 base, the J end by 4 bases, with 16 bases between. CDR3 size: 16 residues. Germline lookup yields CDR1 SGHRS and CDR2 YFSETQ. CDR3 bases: TGCGCCAGCAGCTTGTCTTGGCCCCACGGGTCAGATACGCAGTATTTT. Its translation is CASSLSWPHGSDTQYF.

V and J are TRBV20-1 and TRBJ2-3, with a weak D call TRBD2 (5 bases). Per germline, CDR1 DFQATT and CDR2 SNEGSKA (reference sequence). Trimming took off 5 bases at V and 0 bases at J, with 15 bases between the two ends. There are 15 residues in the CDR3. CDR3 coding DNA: TGCAGTGCTTTTAATAGCGCGAGGAGCACAGATACGCAGTATTTT. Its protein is CSAFNSARSTDTQYF.

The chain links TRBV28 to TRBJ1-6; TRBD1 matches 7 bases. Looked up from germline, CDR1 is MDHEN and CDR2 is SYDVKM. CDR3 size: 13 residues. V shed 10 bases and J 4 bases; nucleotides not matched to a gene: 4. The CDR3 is CAIRGGYNSPLHF. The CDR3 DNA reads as TGTGCCATCAGGGGGGGGTATAATTCACCCCTCCACTTT.

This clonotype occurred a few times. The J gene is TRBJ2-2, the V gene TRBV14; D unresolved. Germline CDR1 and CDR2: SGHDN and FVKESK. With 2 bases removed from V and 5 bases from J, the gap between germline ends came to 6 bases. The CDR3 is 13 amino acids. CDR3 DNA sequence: TGTGCCAGCAGCCAACAGTTTACCGGGGAGCTGTTTTTT. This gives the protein CASSQQFTGELFF. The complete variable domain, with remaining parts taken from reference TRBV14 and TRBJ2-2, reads EAGVTQFPSHSVIEKGQTVTLRCDPISGHDNLYWYRRVMGKEIKFLLHFVKESKQDESGMPNNRFLAERTGGTYSTLKVQPAELEDSGVYFCASSQQFTGELFFGEGSRLTVL.

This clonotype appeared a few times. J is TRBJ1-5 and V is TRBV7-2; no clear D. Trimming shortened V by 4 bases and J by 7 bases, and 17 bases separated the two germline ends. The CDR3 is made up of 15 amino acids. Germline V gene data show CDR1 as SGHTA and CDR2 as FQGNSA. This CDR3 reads CASSSSVGGSQPQHF. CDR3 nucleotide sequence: TGTGCCAGCAGCTCAAGTGTTGGCGGATCACAGCCCCAGCATTTT.

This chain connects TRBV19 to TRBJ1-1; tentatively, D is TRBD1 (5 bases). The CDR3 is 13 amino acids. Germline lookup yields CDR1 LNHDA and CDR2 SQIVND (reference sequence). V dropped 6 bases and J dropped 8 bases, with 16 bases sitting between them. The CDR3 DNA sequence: TGTGCCAGTAGGGGGCCTGGGGGTCCCGAAGCTTTCTTT. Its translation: CASRGPGGPEAFF.

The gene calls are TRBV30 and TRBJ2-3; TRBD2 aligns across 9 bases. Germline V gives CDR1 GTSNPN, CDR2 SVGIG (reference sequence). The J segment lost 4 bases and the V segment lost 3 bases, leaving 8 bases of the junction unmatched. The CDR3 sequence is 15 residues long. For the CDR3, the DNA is TGTGCCTGGAGGGCCGGGACTAGCCCCGCAGATACGCAGTATTTT. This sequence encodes CAWRAGTSPADTQYF.

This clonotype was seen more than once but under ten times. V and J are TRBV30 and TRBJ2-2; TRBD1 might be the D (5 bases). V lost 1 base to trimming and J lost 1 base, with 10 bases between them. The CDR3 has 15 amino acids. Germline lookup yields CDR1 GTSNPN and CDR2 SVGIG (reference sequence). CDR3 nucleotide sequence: TGTGCCTGGAGTGACAAGGACAAGAACACCGGGGAGCTGTTTTTT. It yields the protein CAWSDKDKNTGELFF.

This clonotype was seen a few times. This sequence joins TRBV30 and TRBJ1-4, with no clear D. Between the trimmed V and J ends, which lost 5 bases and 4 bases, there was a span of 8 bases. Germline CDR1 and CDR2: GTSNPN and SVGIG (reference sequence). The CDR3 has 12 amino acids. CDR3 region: CAWCRNNEKLFF. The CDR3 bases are TGTGCCTGGTGTCGGAATAATGAAAAACTGTTTTTT.

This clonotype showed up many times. CDR3 nucleotide sequence: TGCGCCAGCTCGGGACAGGGGTCCAATTCACCCCTCCACTTT. Protein: CASSGQGSNSPLHF. The chain has TRBV5-1 and TRBJ1-6, with 10 positions matching TRBD1. Germline loops: CDR1 SGHRS, CDR2 YFSETQ. The CDR3 covers 14 residues. Trimming removed 7 bases from V and 7 bases from J; junction bases left unmatched: 5.

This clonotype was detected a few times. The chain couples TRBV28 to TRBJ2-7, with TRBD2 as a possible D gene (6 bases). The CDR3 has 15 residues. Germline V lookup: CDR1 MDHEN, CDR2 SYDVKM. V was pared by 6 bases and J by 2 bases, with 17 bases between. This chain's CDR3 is CASSPPLALTYEQYF. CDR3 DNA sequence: TGTGCCAGCAGCCCCCCACTAGCCCTCACCTACGAGCAGTACTTC.

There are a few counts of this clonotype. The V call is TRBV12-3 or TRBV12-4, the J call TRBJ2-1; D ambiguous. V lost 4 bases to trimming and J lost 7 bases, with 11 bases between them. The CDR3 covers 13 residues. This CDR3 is CASSYLGSNEQFF. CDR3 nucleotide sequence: TGTGCCAGCAGTTACCTCGGGTCGAATGAGCAGTTCTTC.

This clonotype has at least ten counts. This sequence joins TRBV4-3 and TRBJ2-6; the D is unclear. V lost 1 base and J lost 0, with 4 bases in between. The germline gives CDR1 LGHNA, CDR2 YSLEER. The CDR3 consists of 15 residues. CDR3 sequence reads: CASSQGFSGANVLTF. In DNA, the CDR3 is TGCGCCAGCAGCCAAGGCTTCTCTGGGGCCAACGTCCTGACTTTC.

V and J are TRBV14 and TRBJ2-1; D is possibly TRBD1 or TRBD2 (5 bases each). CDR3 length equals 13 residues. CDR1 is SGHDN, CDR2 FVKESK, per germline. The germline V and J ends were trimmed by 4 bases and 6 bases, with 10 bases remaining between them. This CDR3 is CASSPSGPNEQFF. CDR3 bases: TGTGCCAGCAGCCCATCGGGACCCAATGAGCAGTTCTTC.

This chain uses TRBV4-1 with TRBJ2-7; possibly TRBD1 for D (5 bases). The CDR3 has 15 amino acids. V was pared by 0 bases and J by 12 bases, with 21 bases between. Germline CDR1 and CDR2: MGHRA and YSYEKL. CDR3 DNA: TGCGCCAGCAGCCAAGATATTTGGCAGGGCGTCCCCCCGTACTTC. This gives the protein CASSQDIWQGVPPYF.